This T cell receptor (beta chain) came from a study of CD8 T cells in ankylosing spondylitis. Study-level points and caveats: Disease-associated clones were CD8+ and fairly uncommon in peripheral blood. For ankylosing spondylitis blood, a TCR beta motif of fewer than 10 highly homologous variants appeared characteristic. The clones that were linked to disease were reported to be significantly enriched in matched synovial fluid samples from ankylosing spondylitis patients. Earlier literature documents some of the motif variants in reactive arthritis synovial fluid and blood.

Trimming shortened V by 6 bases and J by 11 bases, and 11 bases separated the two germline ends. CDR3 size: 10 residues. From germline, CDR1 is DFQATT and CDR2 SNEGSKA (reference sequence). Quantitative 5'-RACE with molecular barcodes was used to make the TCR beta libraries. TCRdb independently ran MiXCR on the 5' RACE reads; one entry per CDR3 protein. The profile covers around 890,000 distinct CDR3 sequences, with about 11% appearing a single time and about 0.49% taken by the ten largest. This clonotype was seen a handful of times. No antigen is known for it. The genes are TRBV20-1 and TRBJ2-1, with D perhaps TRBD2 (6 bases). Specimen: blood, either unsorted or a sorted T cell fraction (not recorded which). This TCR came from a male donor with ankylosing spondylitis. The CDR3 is CSATGTQQFF. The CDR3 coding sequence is TGCAGTGCCACCGGGACTCAGCAGTTCTTC.